Listed here is a single TCR beta chain. Its antigen is not known. This PCR relied on a set of 60 Vbeta primers and 13 Jbeta primers. TCRdb's table, derived via immunoSEQ multiplex PCR, lists solely in-frame clones and lacks some. The repertoire has around 100,000 clones, around 80% of them found once; the top ten carry 20% to 25%. The V end lost 10 bases, the J end lost 0 bases, and 15 bases lay between the germline ends. CDR3 length equals 14 residues. In germline, CDR1 is SEHNR, CDR2 FQNEAQ (reference sequence). This record belongs to a study of cytomegalovirus exposure and HLA in healthy donors. Study-level findings and limits: One variant, a missense change in DCLRE1C, was linked in a later analysis to TCR beta V- and J-gene trimming. The only immune exposure information that was available was CMV serostatus.

The clonotype was recovered from a man aged 25 to 45 in good health and CMV-seropositive. Sequencing input: PBMCs. The V call is TRBV7-9, the J call TRBJ1-2, with D uncertain. The CDR3 DNA reads TGTGCCATTCCGGTAGCGGCCGCTAACTATGGCTACACCTTC. It encodes CAIPVAAANYGYTF.